This entry lists 27 T cell receptor beta chains sequenced from one sample in a study of beta chain features in type 1 diabetes. The isolated RNA, all of it, was reverse transcribed, so expressed TCRB transcripts were what got sequenced. Measured with immunoSEQ multiplex PCR; TCRdb has only the in-frame clones, and not every one. The sample includes some 660,000 clones, over 11% seen only once; the top ten take 0.03% to 0.04%. No cognate antigen is known for these TCRs. Study-wide results and limits: When Type 1 diabetes patients were examined, their TCRB CDR3s proved moderately but significantly shorter in all four CD4+ subsets.

The sample consisted of naive CD4+ T cells from blood. These receptors originate from a man in his late teens or twenties with type 1 diabetes.

The rearrangement joins TRBV7-2 to TRBJ2-1, with D maybe TRBD2 (5 bases). Germline loops: CDR1 SGHTA, CDR2 FQGNSA. The CDR3 is 15 amino acids. V lost 0 bases and J lost 5, with 11 bases in between. This CDR3 is CASSLAGARHNEQFF. CDR3 DNA sequence: TGTGCCAGCAGCTTAGCGGGAGCTCGGCACAATGAGCAGTTCTTC.

This clone was recorded a few times. Other DNA sequences from this sample encode an identical CDR3 as well. The chain combines TRBV7-2 with TRBJ1-1; weak D call: TRBD1 (5 bases). CDR3 length: 15 amino acids. Germline lookup yields CDR1 SGHTA and CDR2 FQGNSA. Trimming left V 1 base short and J 0 bases short, with 9 bases between. The CDR3 loop reads CASSLGSGMNTEAFF. The CDR3 DNA is TGTGCCAGCAGCTTAGGTTCAGGGATGAACACTGAAGCTTTCTTT.

This clone has a handful of counts. V and J are TRBV5-4 and TRBJ2-6; D not resolved. Trimming cost V 1 base and J 0 bases, with 5 bases left between them. This CDR3 contains 15 residues. The germline CDR1 and CDR2 sequences are SGHNT and YYREEE (reference sequence). The CDR3 spells CASSLFVSGANVLTF. CDR3 bases: TGTGCCAGCAGCTTGTTTGTCTCTGGGGCCAACGTCCTGACTTTC.

This clone was observed a handful of times. This chain links TRBV7-3 with TRBJ2-5; 9 bases are a match to TRBD2. Germline lookup yields CDR1 SGHTA and CDR2 FQGTGA. Trimming removed 2 bases from V and 4 bases from J; junction bases left unmatched: 8. The CDR3 has 16 amino acids. The CDR3 DNA reads as TGTGCCAGCAGCTTAGTCCCAGCGGGGGGTACAGAGACCCAGTACTTC. Translation: CASSLVPAGGTETQYF. The variable domain in full, completed from reference TRBV7-3 and TRBJ2-5, reads GAGVSQTPSNKVTEKGKYVELRCDPISGHTALYWYRQSLGQGPEFLIYFQGTGAADDSGLPNDRFFAVRPEGSVSTLKIQRTERGDSAVYLCASSLVPAGGTETQYFGPGTRLLVL.

In its sample, this clone was seen a few times. The chain joins TRBV5-1 to TRBJ2-7; tentatively, D is TRBD1 (5 bases). This CDR3 is built from 15 residues. V dropped 1 base and J dropped 0 bases, with 11 bases sitting between them. The germline gives CDR1 SGHRS, CDR2 YFSETQ. CDR3 amino acids: CASSLTGLSSYEQYF. CDR3 sequence (DNA): TGCGCCAGCAGCTTGACAGGTCTGTCCTCCTACGAGCAGTACTTC.

The chain couples TRBV5-4 to TRBJ2-6; D ambiguous. This CDR3 contains 14 residues. Trimming took off 1 base at V and 3 bases at J, with 5 bases between the two ends. CDR1 SGHNT and CDR2 YYREEE come from the germline V gene (reference sequence). CDR3 nucleotides: TGTGCCAGCAGCTTGTTGGGTGGGGCCAACGTCCTGACTTTC. It translates to CASSLLGGANVLTF.

This clone occurred a few times. This chain connects TRBV5-4 to TRBJ2-1, with 9 bases identical to TRBD2. The V gene's germline CDR1 is SGHNT and CDR2 YYREEE (reference sequence). This CDR3 comprises 15 residues. Trimming at V came to 0 bases and at J to 3 bases, leaving 1 base not matched to a gene. Written as DNA, the CDR3 is TGTGCCAGCAGCTTGGATAGCGGGAGCTACAATGAGCAGTTCTTC. Protein product: CASSLDSGSYNEQFF.

The chain employs TRBV28 and TRBJ2-3; D gene unclear. The CDR3 runs 11 residues. V lost 5 bases and J lost 6, with 6 bases in between. Germline lookup yields CDR1 MDHEN and CDR2 SYDVKM. The CDR3: CASSGRDTQYF. CDR3 in DNA: TGTGCCAGCAGTGGGCGGGATACGCAGTATTTT.

The V gene is TRBV6-6, the J gene TRBJ1-2; no firm D call. CDR3 length: 12 amino acids. The V end lost 7 bases, the J end lost 7 bases, and 13 bases lay between the germline ends. The germline V gene encodes CDR1 MNHNY and CDR2 SVGAGI (reference sequence). CDR3 sequence reads: CASTLSLVGYTF. DNA for the CDR3: TGTGCCAGCACCCTCTCCCTCGTTGGCTACACCTTC.

V gene TRBV30 combines with J gene TRBJ1-1; 8 bases map to TRBD1. This CDR3 has 15 amino acids. Unmatched junction bases numbered 9, after V lost 3 bases and J lost 3 bases. Per the germline V gene, CDR1 is GTSNPN and CDR2 is SVGIG (reference sequence). The CDR3 region is CAWSARGRLDTEAFF. In DNA form, the CDR3 reads TGTGCCTGGAGCGCCAGGGGGCGCCTCGACACTGAAGCTTTCTTT.

In its sample, this clone was seen a few times. The rearrangement joins TRBV30 to TRBJ2-1, with D perhaps given as TRBD1 or TRBD2 (5 bases each). Deletions cut 3 bases from V and 12 bases from J, with 18 bases between. The germline V gene has CDR1 GTSNPN and CDR2 SVGIG (reference sequence). The CDR3 totals 13 residues. The CDR3 DNA follows: TGTGCCTGGAGGCCAAGGGGACCGGACTCGCAGTTCTTC. It encodes CAWRPRGPDSQFF.

This clone has just a few counts. V gene TRBV5-6 combines with J gene TRBJ2-1; D uncertain. V was cut by 1 base and J by 8 bases, with 7 bases left in between. This CDR3 spans 12 amino acids. The germline V gene encodes CDR1 SGHDT and CDR2 YYEEEE. The CDR3 spells CASSLTSHEQFF. In DNA form, the CDR3 reads TGTGCCAGCAGCTTGACCTCTCATGAGCAGTTCTTC.

Only a few counts were recorded for this clone. The V call is TRBV2, the J call TRBJ2-1, with D hard to call. Germline CDR1 reads SNHLY; CDR2 reads FYNNEI. The CDR3 has 11 amino acids. Trimming left V 7 bases short and J 7 bases short, with 8 bases between. The CDR3 DNA reads TGTGCCAGCACCTCCCTAAATGAGCAGTTCTTC. Translated: CASTSLNEQFF.

This clone was counted only a few times. This chain uses TRBV23-1 with TRBJ2-2; D perhaps matches TRBD1 (5 bases). TRBV23-1 is labeled an ORF, and its function is uncertain. Trimming shortened V by 0 bases and J by 10 bases, and 9 bases separated the two germline ends. The CDR3 is 13 residues long. The CDR3 DNA reads as TGCGCCAGCAGTCAATCGCCAGGGTCGGAGCTGTTTTTT. Its translation: CASSQSPGSELFF.

The chain links TRBV11-2 to TRBJ2-3; 12 bases match TRBD2. The CDR3 totals 19 residues. The germline CDR1 and CDR2 sequences are SGHAT and FQNNGV. The J segment lost 4 bases and the V segment lost 5 bases, leaving 16 bases of the junction unmatched. The CDR3 DNA is TGTGCCAGCAGCCCGAGACTAGCGGGAGCGGTCAAGAGCGCAGATACGCAGTATTTT. Residues: CASSPRLAGAVKSADTQYF.

This clone was found a few times. V is TRBV4-2 and J is TRBJ1-4; tentative D call: TRBD1 (5 bases). Trimming took 0 bases from V and 0 from J, leaving 17 bases between them. The CDR3 is 19 residues long. Germline CDR1 reads LGHNA; CDR2 reads YNFKEQ. CDR3 amino acids: CASSQESGQGPATNEKLFF. The CDR3 coding sequence is TGTGCCAGCAGCCAAGAATCCGGGCAGGGCCCTGCAACTAATGAAAAACTGTTTTTT.

DNA for the CDR3: TGTGCCAGCAGCGTAGGGGTACTACCCTCCTACAATGAGCAGTTCTTC. The encoded protein is CASSVGVLPSYNEQFF. This rearrangement joins TRBV9 to TRBJ2-1; D is unresolved. Trimming shortened V by 0 bases and J by 0 bases, and 10 bases separated the two germline ends. Germline CDR1 reads SGDLS; CDR2 reads YYNGEE. The CDR3 has 16 amino acids. The whole variable domain, filled in from reference TRBV9 and TRBJ2-1, reads DSGVTQTPKHLITATGQRVTLRCSPRSGDLSVYWYQQSLDQGLQFLIQYYNGEERAKGNILERFSAQQFPDLHSELNLSSLELGDSALYFCASSVGVLPSYNEQFFGPGTRLTVL.

This chain joins TRBV13 and TRBJ2-5; 8 bases line up with TRBD2. The CDR3 contains 16 residues. V was clipped by 1 base and J by 4 bases; unmatched bases: 8. The V gene's germline CDR1 is PRHDT and CDR2 FYEKMQ (reference sequence). The CDR3 DNA is TGTGCCAGCAGCTTAGTCGTAGCGGGATCACGAGAGACCCAGTACTTC. It translates to CASSLVVAGSRETQYF.

V gene TRBV9 combines with J gene TRBJ2-7; 9 nucleotides match TRBD1. The CDR3 runs 16 residues. Trimming took 4 bases from V and 7 from J; bases not matched to a gene: 15. The germline gives CDR1 SGDLS, CDR2 YYNGEE. The chain's CDR3 is CASSPGQGTGLGEQYF. As DNA, the CDR3 is TGTGCCAGCAGCCCAGGACAGGGGACAGGGCTGGGGGAGCAGTACTTC.

This clone was counted a few times. This rearrangement joins TRBV30 to TRBJ1-2; a possible D gene is TRBD1 (6 bases). Germline CDR1 is GTSNPN and CDR2 is SVGIG (reference sequence). The CDR3 spans 15 residues. Trimming took off 1 base at V and 6 bases at J, with 18 bases between the two ends. The CDR3: CAWSGRDTLTHGYTF. The DNA of the CDR3 is TGTGCCTGGAGTGGCCGGGACACCCTAACGCATGGCTACACCTTC. Together with reference TRBV30 and TRBJ1-2, the CDR3 gives the full variable domain: SQTIHQWPATLVQPVGSPLSLECTVEGTSNPNLYWYRQAAGRGLQLLFYSVGIGQISSEVPQNLSASRPQDRQFILSSKKLLLSDSGFYLCAWSGRDTLTHGYTFGSGTRLTVV.

The sample holds a few counts of this clone. The gene calls are TRBV11-2 and TRBJ2-4; 12 nucleotides align to TRBD2. Trimming at V came to 5 bases and at J to 0 bases, leaving 2 bases not matched to a gene. From germline, CDR1 is SGHAT and CDR2 FQNNGV. This CDR3 is 16 amino acids long. The CDR3 region has the DNA TGTGCCAGCAGCCTAGCGGGAGGGTTAGCCAAAAACATTCAGTACTTC. Its protein product is CASSLAGGLAKNIQYF.

This clone was picked up a small number of times. The V and J genes are TRBV18 and TRBJ2-7; no clear D. V lost 2 bases and J lost 6, with 11 bases in between. Germline V lookup: CDR1 KGHSH, CDR2 LQKENI. The CDR3 is 13 residues long. The CDR3 DNA reads TGTGCCAGCTCACCAGGCCCTACGGGCGAGCAGTACTTC. Encoded protein: CASSPGPTGEQYF.

The DNA of the CDR3 is TGTGCCTGGAGTTTGAGGGCAGGGCGGAGCGGGGAGCTGTTTTTT. Amino acids: CAWSLRAGRSGELFF. V and J are TRBV30 and TRBJ2-2; D may be TRBD1 or TRBD2 (5 bases each). Per germline, CDR1 GTSNPN and CDR2 SVGIG (reference sequence). The CDR3 loop spans 15 amino acids. Trimming pared 2 bases from V and 7 bases from J, leaving 17 bases between.

In the case of this clone: Other DNA sequences of this sample code for an identical CDR3. The chain couples TRBV20-1 to TRBJ1-2; D not certain. Germline V gene sequence: CDR1 DFQATT, CDR2 SNEGSKA (reference sequence). The CDR3 covers 11 residues. V lost 4 bases, J lost 3 bases, and 6 bases lay in between. CDR3 sequence reads: CSATPHYGYTF. DNA of the CDR3: TGCAGTGCTACCCCCCACTATGGCTACACCTTC.

This sequence joins TRBV2 and TRBJ1-5; D gene ambiguous. Trimming took off 4 bases at V and 7 bases at J, with 14 bases between the two ends. Germline CDR1 and CDR2: SNHLY and FYNNEI. There are 14 residues in the CDR3. Here the CDR3 reads CASSVEAGFQPQHF. CDR3 coding DNA: TGTGCCAGCAGTGTTGAGGCAGGTTTCCAGCCCCAGCATTTT.

This clone was detected only a few times. V is TRBV9 and J is TRBJ2-4, with D tentatively TRBD1 (6 bases). Germline values: CDR1 SGDLS, CDR2 YYNGEE. CDR3 length: 17 amino acids. V dropped 3 bases and J dropped 7 bases, with 23 bases sitting between them. The CDR3: CASSAQGIGSGRNIQYF. As DNA, the CDR3 is TGTGCCAGCAGCGCACAGGGAATTGGGTCTGGTAGGAACATTCAGTACTTC.

This sequence joins TRBV12-5 and TRBJ2-7; D remains unclear. The CDR3 consists of 14 residues. The V gene's germline CDR1 is LGHNT and CDR2 FRNRAP. V lost 5 bases to trimming and J lost 9 bases, with 20 bases between them. This CDR3 is CASGPSTFPPLQYF. As DNA, the CDR3 is TGTGCTAGTGGTCCCTCGACATTCCCTCCGTTGCAGTACTTC. The entire variable domain, with the rest obtained from reference TRBV12-5 and TRBJ2-7, is as follows: DARVTQTPRHKVTEMGQEVTMRCQPILGHNTVFWYRQTMMQGLELLAYFRNRAPLDDSGMPKDRFSAEMPDATLATLKIQPSEPRDSAVYFCASGPSTFPPLQYFGPGTRLTVT.